The T cell receptor beta chain described here comes from a study of T cell clones after liver transplantation. Study overall: Liver transplant recipients had immunosuppression withdrawal attempted within 2 years. Blood was drawn pre-transplant, before withdrawal, and after full or failed withdrawal. TCRbeta sequencing after a pre-transplant mixed lymphocyte reaction identified graft-donor-reactive clones, later tracked in post-transplant blood.

Germline CDR1 is SGHVS and CDR2 is FQNEAQ. The CDR3 sequence is 15 residues long. V was shortened by 6 bases and J by 7 bases, with 22 bases between the two germline ends. Produced via immunoSEQ multiplex PCR; TCRdb's table is partial and in-frame only. The sample consists of approximately 100,000 clones, 82% of them appearing once. Study-wide results and limits: Small, mixed patient groups and varying post-transplant times limit these conclusions.

Concerning this clone itself: The antigen remains undetermined.

This TCR was sampled from a human donor who received a liver transplant. The chain uses TRBV7-8 and TRBJ2-7, with D possibly TRBD2 on 8 matching bases. The sequenced sample was CD4+ T cells from blood, obtained before liver transplant. The CDR3 DNA follows: TGTGCCAGCAGGGTTACGGGACTAGGGGGCGAGGAGCAGTACTTC. Amino acid sequence: CASRVTGLGGEEQYF.